This TCR beta chain was recorded in a study of cytomegalovirus exposure and HLA in healthy donors. On this clone: This same CDR3 is encoded by further DNA sequences in the sample.

With 60 Vbeta and 13 Jbeta primers, the PCR was carried out. Measured with immunoSEQ multiplex PCR; TCRdb has only the in-frame clones, and not every one. Among tens of thousands of clones listed, more than 65% were seen once. The CDR3 spans 14 residues. Germline V gene sequence: CDR1 SGHRS, CDR2 YFSETQ. V was cut by 0 bases and J by 5 bases, with 11 bases left in between. The chain joins TRBV5-1 to TRBJ1-1; TRBD1 might be the D (5 bases). The receptor was derived from a man aged 25 to 45 in good health and CMV-seronegative. Sequencing input: PBMCs. CDR3 residues: CASSLVQGDTEAFF. As DNA, the CDR3 is TGCGCCAGCAGCTTGGTCCAGGGTGATACTGAAGCTTTCTTT.